Following are 8 T cell receptor beta chains from one sample sequenced in a study of T cells in Graves' hyperthyroidism and ophthalmopathy. Using RNA transcripts as the source, TCR beta CDR3 regions were amplified. The study used the HTBI primer set for a first-round RT-PCR of the TCR CDR3. MiXCR, run by TCRdb on the multiplex PCR reads, gives a single entry per CDR3 protein. The data hold a few hundred thousand distinct CDR3 sequences, with about 43% observed a single time. The sequencing sample was made of peripheral blood or thyroid tissue (not recorded which). The source of these receptors is a woman aged 18-29 years with Graves' hyperthyroidism.

This clonotype was recorded at least ten times. This chain joins TRBV4-2 and TRBJ2-7; D not certain. This CDR3 spans 15 amino acids. The germline CDR1 and CDR2 sequences are LGHNA and YNFKEQ. V was cut by 3 bases and J by 3 bases, with 15 bases left in between. CDR3 DNA sequence: TGTGCCAGCAGCCACCTTACACCGCCCGACTACGAGCAGTACTTC. The encoded protein is CASSHLTPPDYEQYF.

V and J are TRBV7-8 and TRBJ1-2; 8 bases align to TRBD1. V trimming: 5 bases; J trimming: 8 bases; junction bases outside the gene matches: 10. This CDR3 region has 14 residues. Looked up from germline, CDR1 is SGHVS and CDR2 is FQNEAQ. This CDR3 is CASSVSQGAGGYTF. The CDR3 coding sequence is TGTGCCAGCAGCGTTAGCCAGGGGGCCGGCGGCTACACCTTC. The full variable domain, rest sourced from reference TRBV7-8 and TRBJ1-2, is GAGVSQSPRYKVAKRGQDVALRCDPISGHVSLFWYQQALGQGPEFLTYFQNEAQLDKSGLPSDRFFAERPEGSVSTLKIQRTQQEDSAVYLCASSVSQGAGGYTFGSGTRLTVV.

The chain uses TRBV11-3 and TRBJ2-5; 7 bases fit TRBD2. V was pared by 6 bases and J by 5 bases, with 3 bases of the junction left unmatched. Germline CDR1 SGHNT, CDR2 YENEEA. The CDR3 spans 12 residues. The CDR3 is CASRWGGETQYF. For the CDR3, the DNA is TGTGCCAGCAGGTGGGGGGGTGAGACCCAGTACTTC.

The genes are TRBV7-9 and TRBJ1-2; D perhaps matches TRBD1 (5 bases). The CDR3 totals 14 residues. V was shortened by 5 bases and J by 3 bases, with 13 bases between the two germline ends. Germline V lookup: CDR1 SEHNR, CDR2 FQNEAQ (reference sequence). The CDR3 sequence: CASSSRDGYYGYTF. The CDR3 DNA follows: TGTGCCAGCAGCAGTCGGGACGGATACTATGGCTACACCTTC. The full variable domain, rest sourced from reference TRBV7-9 and TRBJ1-2, is DTGVSQNPRHKITKRGQNVTFRCDPISEHNRLYWYRQTLGQGPEFLTYFQNEAQLEKSRLLSDRFSAERPKGSFSTLEIQRTEQGDSAMYLCASSSRDGYYGYTFGSGTRLTVV.

The J gene is TRBJ1-6, the V gene TRBV2; 11 bases fit TRBD1. The germline V gene has CDR1 SNHLY and CDR2 FYNNEI. Trimming removed 2 bases from V and 13 bases from J; junction bases left unmatched: 10. There are 16 residues in the CDR3. In nucleotides, the CDR3 is TGTGCCAGCAGTGAATCGGGGGGACAGGGGGGATCCCCCCTCCACTTT. Protein sequence: CASSESGGQGGSPLHF. Full variable domain (outside the CDR3, taken from reference TRBV2 and TRBJ1-6): EPEVTQTPSHQVTQMGQEVILRCVPISNHLYFYWYRQILGQKVEFLVSFYNNEISEKSEIFDDQFSVERPDGSNFTLKIRSTKLEDSAMYFCASSESGGQGGSPLHFGNGTRLTVT.

In regard to this clonotype: Since a much larger clone is just one base distant, this may be a read error. The chain combines TRBV6-5 with TRBJ1-4; weak D call: TRBD1 (5 bases). The CDR3 extends over 15 amino acids. CDR1 is MNHEY, CDR2 SVGAGI, per germline. CDR3 DNA: TGTGCCATCAGTTACTCGAACGGGGCAAATGAAAAACTGTTTTTT. Amino acid sequence: CAISYSNGANEKLFF.

This rearrangement joins TRBV7-9 to TRBJ1-4, with a possible D match to TRBD1 (5 bases). Germline V CDR1 and CDR2: SEHNR, FQNEAQ (reference sequence). V lost 5 bases to trimming and J lost 7 bases, with 14 bases between them. This CDR3 is built from 14 residues. CDR3 in amino acids: CASSHRDLGEKLFF. Written as DNA, the CDR3 is TGTGCCAGCAGCCATCGGGACTTAGGTGAAAAACTGTTTTTT.

This clonotype has a count of ten or more. This chain connects TRBV9 to TRBJ1-4; 9 bases are a match to TRBD1. The trim removed 3 bases at V and 7 bases at J, leaving 7 bases unmatched. Per germline, CDR1 SGDLS and CDR2 YYNGEE. The CDR3 totals 15 residues. The CDR3 sequence is CASSETGQGGEKLFF. The CDR3 bases are TGTGCCAGCAGCGAAACGGGACAGGGAGGTGAAAAACTGTTTTTT.